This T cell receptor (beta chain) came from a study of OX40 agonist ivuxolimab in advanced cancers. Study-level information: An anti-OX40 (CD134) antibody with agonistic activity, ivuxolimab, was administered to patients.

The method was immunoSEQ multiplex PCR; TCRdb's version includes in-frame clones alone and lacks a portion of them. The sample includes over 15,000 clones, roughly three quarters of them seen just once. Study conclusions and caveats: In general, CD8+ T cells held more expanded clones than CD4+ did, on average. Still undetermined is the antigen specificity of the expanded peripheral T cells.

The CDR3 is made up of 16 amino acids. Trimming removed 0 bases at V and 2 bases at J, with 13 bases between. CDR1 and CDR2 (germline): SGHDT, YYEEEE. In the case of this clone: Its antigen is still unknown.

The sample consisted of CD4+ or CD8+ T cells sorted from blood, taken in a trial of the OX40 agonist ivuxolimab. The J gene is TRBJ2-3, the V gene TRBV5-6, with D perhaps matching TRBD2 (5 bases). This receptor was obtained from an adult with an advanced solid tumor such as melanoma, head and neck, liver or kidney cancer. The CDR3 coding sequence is TGTGCCAGCAGCTTGGCCTTGGGAGCGGACACAGATACGCAGTATTTT. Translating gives CASSLALGADTDTQYF. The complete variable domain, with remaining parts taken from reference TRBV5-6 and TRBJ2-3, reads DAGVTQSPTHLIKTRGQQVTLRCSPKSGHDTVSWYQQALGQGPQFIFQYYEEEERQRGNFPDRFSGHQFPNYSSELNVNALLLGDSALYLCASSLALGADTDTQYFGPGTRLTVL.